This TCR beta chain was recorded in a study of T cells in localized non-small cell lung cancer. The data were produced by immunoSEQ multiplex PCR, yet TCRdb's version contains in-frame clones alone and is incomplete. This table holds about 24,000 clones, more than 85% found once. Per germline, CDR1 LNHNV and CDR2 YYDKDF (reference sequence). The CDR3 totals 13 residues. The chain combines TRBV15 with TRBJ2-5; the D gene could be TRBD1 or TRBD2 (5 bases each). Judging by the DNA end, TRBJ2-7 fits better; the J call may be wrong. The source material was peripheral blood, sampled before any cancer treatment. This clonotype was sampled from a man aged 40 to 70 with stage III squamous cell lung carcinoma. CDR3 residues: CATREGSSYEQYF. The CDR3 region has the DNA TGTGCCACCAGAGAGGGGTCGTCCTACGAGCAGTACTTC.